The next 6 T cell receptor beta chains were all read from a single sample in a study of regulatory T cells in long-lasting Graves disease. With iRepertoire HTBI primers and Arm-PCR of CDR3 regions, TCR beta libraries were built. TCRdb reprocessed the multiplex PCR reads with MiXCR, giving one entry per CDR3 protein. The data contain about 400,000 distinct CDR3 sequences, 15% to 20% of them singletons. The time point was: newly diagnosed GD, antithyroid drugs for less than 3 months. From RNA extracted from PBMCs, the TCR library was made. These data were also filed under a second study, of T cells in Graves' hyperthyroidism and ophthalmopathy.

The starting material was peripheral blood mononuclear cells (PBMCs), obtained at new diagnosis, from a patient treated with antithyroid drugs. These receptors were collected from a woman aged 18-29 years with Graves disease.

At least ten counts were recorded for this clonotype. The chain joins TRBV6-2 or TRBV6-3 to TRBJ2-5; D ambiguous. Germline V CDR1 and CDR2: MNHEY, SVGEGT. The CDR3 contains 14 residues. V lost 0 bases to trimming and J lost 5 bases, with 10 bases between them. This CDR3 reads CASSYSMFRETQYF. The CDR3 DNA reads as TGTGCCAGCAGTTACTCGATGTTCCGGGAGACCCAGTACTTC.

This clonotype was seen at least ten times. The CDR3 spells CASSLAGSLNEQFF. CDR3 coding DNA: TGCGCCAGCAGCTTGGCGGGTAGCCTCAATGAGCAGTTCTTC. The chain recombines TRBV5-1 with TRBJ2-1, with D unclear. CDR3 length equals 14 residues. Trimming took off 0 bases at V and 6 bases at J, with 10 bases between the two ends. The V gene's germline CDR1 is SGHRS and CDR2 YFSETQ.

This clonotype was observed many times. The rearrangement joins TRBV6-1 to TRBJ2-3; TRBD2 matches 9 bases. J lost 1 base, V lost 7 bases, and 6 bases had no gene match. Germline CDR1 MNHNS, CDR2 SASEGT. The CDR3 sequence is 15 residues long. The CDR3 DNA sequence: TGTGCCAGCATACTCCTAGCGGGGCGCACAGATACGCAGTATTTT. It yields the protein CASILLAGRTDTQYF.

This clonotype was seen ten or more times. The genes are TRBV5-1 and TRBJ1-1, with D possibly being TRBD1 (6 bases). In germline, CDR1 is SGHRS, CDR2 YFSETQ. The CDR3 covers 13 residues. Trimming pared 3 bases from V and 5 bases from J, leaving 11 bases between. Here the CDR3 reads CASSSQGLTEAFF. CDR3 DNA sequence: TGCGCCAGCAGCTCTCAGGGGTTGACTGAAGCTTTCTTT.

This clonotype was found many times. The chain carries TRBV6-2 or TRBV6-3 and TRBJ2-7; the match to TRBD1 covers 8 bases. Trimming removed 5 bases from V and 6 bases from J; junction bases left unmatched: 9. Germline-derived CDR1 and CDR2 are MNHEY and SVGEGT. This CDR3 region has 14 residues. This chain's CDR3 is CASSEHTGGIEQYF. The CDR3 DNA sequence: TGTGCCAGCAGTGAACATACAGGGGGGATCGAGCAGTACTTC.

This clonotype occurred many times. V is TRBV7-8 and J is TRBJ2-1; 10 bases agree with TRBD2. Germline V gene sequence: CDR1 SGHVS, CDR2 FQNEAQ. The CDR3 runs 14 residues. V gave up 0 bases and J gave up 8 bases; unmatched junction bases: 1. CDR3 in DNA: TGTGCCAGCAGCTTAGCGCTAGCGGGAGATGAGCAGTTCTTC. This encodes CASSLALAGDEQFF. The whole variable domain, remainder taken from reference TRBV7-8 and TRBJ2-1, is GAGVSQSPRYKVAKRGQDVALRCDPISGHVSLFWYQQALGQGPEFLTYFQNEAQLDKSGLPSDRFFAERPEGSVSTLKIQRTQQEDSAVYLCASSLALAGDEQFFGPGTRLTVL.